These 14 T cell receptor beta chains were sequenced from one sample in a study of circulating CD8 cells and anti-PD-1 response in melanoma. The QIAseq Immune Repertoire TCR panel built the libraries from roughly 15 ng of total RNA. MiXCR was run by TCRdb on the reads, yielding one entry per CDR3 protein. The data show several hundred distinct CDR3 sequences, with approximately 5.1% seen just once and 6.6% held by the top ten. Four subsets defined by PD-1 and/or TIGIT were sorted from live CD3+CD8+TCRalphabeta+ cells. The sequencing used CD8+ T cells from PBMCs, collected at baseline or after one month of anti-PD-1 therapy (not recorded which). All receptors come from a human donor with melanoma.

By frequency in the sample, this clonotype is medium-sized (0.01 to 0.1%). The V gene is TRBV27, the J gene TRBJ2-1; D call uncertain. CDR1 is MNHEY, CDR2 SMNVEV, per germline (reference sequence). V was pared by 2 bases and J by 2 bases, with 10 bases between. The CDR3 is 15 residues long. The CDR3 is CASSLTGGTYNEQFF. The CDR3 nucleotides read TGTGCCAGCAGTTTAACTGGCGGAACCTACAATGAGCAGTTCTTC.

This clonotype is medium-sized in the sample. This chain links TRBV19 with TRBJ2-7; 7 bases are a match to TRBD1. Germline CDR1 reads LNHDA; CDR2 reads SQIVND (reference sequence). The CDR3 is made up of 14 amino acids. With 5 bases clipped from V and 6 bases from J, the junction kept 10 bases outside the gene matches. CDR3 bases: TGTGCCAGTAGTCCTTGGACAGGTCGGGGCGAGCAGTACTTC. Protein product: CASSPWTGRGEQYF.

Relative to its sample, this clonotype is medium-sized. The J gene is TRBJ2-7, the V gene TRBV27; D uncertain. V lost 5 bases and J 6 bases, leaving 14 bases between the germline ends. This CDR3 is built from 13 residues. CDR1 is MNHEY and CDR2 is SMNVEV in the germline V gene (reference sequence). The CDR3 region is CASSPLATFEQYF. In DNA form, the CDR3 reads TGTGCCAGCAGTCCCCTCGCGACGTTCGAGCAGTACTTC.

By its share, this clonotype is large. The chain uses TRBV9 and TRBJ2-3; TRBD2 agrees at 9 bases. Germline CDR1 reads SGDLS; CDR2 reads YYNGEE. Germline trimming cut 1 base from V and 2 bases from J; bases unmatched to any gene: 5. The CDR3 is 16 amino acids. CDR3 coding DNA: TGTGCCAGCAGCGTAATAGCGGGGGAGTACACAGATACGCAGTATTTT. It encodes CASSVIAGEYTDTQYF. The complete variable domain, with remaining parts taken from reference TRBV9 and TRBJ2-3, reads DSGVTQTPKHLITATGQRVTLRCSPRSGDLSVYWYQQSLDQGLQFLIQYYNGEERAKGNILERFSAQQFPDLHSELNLSSLELGDSALYFCASSVIAGEYTDTQYFGPGTRLTVL.

This clonotype is judged large (0.1 to 1%). The chain links TRBV19 to TRBJ2-1, with D hard to call. CDR3 size: 13 residues. Germline lookup yields CDR1 LNHDA and CDR2 SQIVND (reference sequence). V was trimmed by 3 bases and J by 3 bases, leaving 6 bases between them. The CDR3 DNA sequence: TGTGCCAGTAGTATGGCAAGCTACAATGAGCAGTTCTTC. Amino acids: CASSMASYNEQFF.

This clonotype counts as large. The chain joins TRBV19 to TRBJ1-1, with D possibly being TRBD1 (6 bases). The CDR3 sequence is 15 residues long. V lost 3 bases and J 4 bases, leaving 15 bases between the germline ends. Germline CDR1 LNHDA, CDR2 SQIVND (reference sequence). CDR3 sequence reads: CASSILLGATTEAFF. The CDR3 DNA reads TGTGCCAGTAGTATTTTGCTGGGGGCGACCACTGAAGCTTTCTTT.

This clonotype is labeled as large. The CDR3, as DNA: TGTGCCAGCAGCTTAATACAGAACACTGAAGCTTTCTTT. Its protein product is CASSLIQNTEAFF. The V gene is TRBV7-3, the J gene TRBJ1-1, with unresolved D. Germline V gene sequence: CDR1 SGHTA, CDR2 FQGTGA. CDR3 length: 13 amino acids. Trimming shortened V by 1 base and J by 1 base, and 4 bases separated the two germline ends.

This clonotype ranks as medium-sized (0.01 to 0.1%). J is TRBJ2-1 and V is TRBV28; 7 bases fit TRBD1. The CDR3 contains 14 residues. CDR1 and CDR2 (germline): MDHEN, SYDVKM. Trimming removed 10 bases from V and 5 bases from J; junction bases left unmatched: 11. The CDR3 DNA sequence: TGTGCCACCGTCCAAGACAGGGAGAACAATGAGCAGTTCTTC. Its translation is CATVQDRENNEQFF.

This clonotype is deemed large. J is TRBJ2-1 and V is TRBV28, with 8 bases identical to TRBD1. The germline V gene encodes CDR1 MDHEN and CDR2 SYDVKM. The V gene end was trimmed by 5 bases and the J gene end by 7 bases; junction bases not matched to a gene: 10. The CDR3 runs to 15 residues. The CDR3 is CASSHLQGQANEQFF. The CDR3 nucleotides are TGTGCCAGCAGTCATCTTCAGGGACAGGCGAATGAGCAGTTCTTC. Using reference TRBV28 and TRBJ2-1 for the parts outside the CDR3, the full variable domain is DVKVTQSSRYLVKRTGEKVFLECVQDMDHENMFWYRQDPGLGLRLIYFSYDVKMKEKGDIPEGYSVSREKKERFSLILESASTNQTSMYLCASSHLQGQANEQFFGPGTRLTVL.

This clonotype is medium-sized in the sample. The V and J genes are TRBV19 and TRBJ2-2, with TRBD1 matching over 9 bases. Trimming at V came to 1 base and at J to 4 bases, leaving 4 bases not matched to a gene. There are 16 residues in the CDR3. Germline V gene data show CDR1 as LNHDA and CDR2 as SQIVND (reference sequence). DNA for the CDR3: TGTGCCAGTAGTATAGGGACAGGGGTCTTCACCGGGGAGCTGTTTTTT. As protein: CASSIGTGVFTGELFF.

This clonotype is large within its sample. This sequence joins TRBV4-2 and TRBJ2-7; D is unclear. The CDR3 is 15 amino acids. CDR1 LGHNA and CDR2 YNFKEQ come from the germline V gene. V lost 3 bases to trimming and J lost 0 bases, with 12 bases between them. CDR3: CASSQSSTTSYEQYF. The DNA for the CDR3 is TGTGCCAGCAGCCAGTCATCCACAACCTCCTACGAGCAGTACTTC.

This clonotype is medium-sized by share. V and J are TRBV19 and TRBJ1-1, with 8 bases fitting TRBD1. The CDR3 extends over 14 amino acids. Germline V CDR1 and CDR2: LNHDA, SQIVND (reference sequence). V shed 5 bases, J shed 6 bases, and the junction held 8 bases outside the gene matches. The CDR3 DNA sequence: TGTGCCAGTAGTCCCCAGGACAGGGAACCTGAAGCTTTCTTT. This encodes CASSPQDREPEAFF.

This clonotype ranks as large (0.1 to 1%). This chain uses TRBV24-1 with TRBJ2-3, with D perhaps TRBD1 (5 bases). CDR3 size: 16 residues. Germline V CDR1 and CDR2: KGHDR, SFDVKD. Deletions cut 3 bases from V and 0 bases from J, with 12 bases between. Here the CDR3 DNA reads TGTGCCACCAGTGATCCCCCCAGGGATAGCACAGATACGCAGTATTTT. It specifies CATSDPPRDSTDTQYF.

By its share, this clonotype is large (0.1 to 1%). The rearrangement uses TRBV5-1 and TRBJ2-2, with TRBD1 matching 8 bases. Looked up from germline, CDR1 is SGHRS and CDR2 is YFSETQ. The CDR3 consists of 15 residues. Trimming took 2 bases from V and 2 from J; bases not matched to a gene: 2. The CDR3 protein is CASSFGTGNTGELFF. As DNA, the CDR3 is TGCGCCAGCAGCTTTGGGACAGGTAACACCGGGGAGCTGTTTTTT.